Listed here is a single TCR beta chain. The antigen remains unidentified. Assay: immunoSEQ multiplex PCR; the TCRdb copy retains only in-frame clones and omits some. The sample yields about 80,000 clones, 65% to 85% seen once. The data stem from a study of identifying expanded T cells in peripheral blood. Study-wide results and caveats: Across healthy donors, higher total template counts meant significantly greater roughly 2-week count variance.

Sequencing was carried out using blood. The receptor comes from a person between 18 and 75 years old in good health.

CDR3 loop: CASSQDYSSAYNEQFF. DNA for the CDR3: TGCGCCAGCAGCCAAGATTATAGTAGCGCTTACAATGAGCAGTTCTTC. The chain joins TRBV4-3 to TRBJ2-1, with a weak D call TRBD2 (5 bases). The CDR3 has 16 residues. Trimming pared 0 bases from V and 4 bases from J, leaving 13 bases between. Germline CDR1 is LGHNA and CDR2 is YSLEER.